This T cell receptor beta chain stems from a study of blood T cell repertoires in COVID-19. Original analysis: Amplification from reference gene primers served as the basis for estimated nucleated cell counts. The method was immunoSEQ multiplex PCR; TCRdb's version includes in-frame clones alone and lacks a portion of them. V and J calls and clone size come straight from that table; D and trimming were deduced from the DNA. The data hold 250,000 to 350,000 clones, with under 85% observed a single time. Deletions cut 6 bases from V and 3 bases from J, with 4 bases between. Germline V gives CDR1 SGHTS, CDR2 YDEGEE. CDR3 length equals 11 residues.

The sample consisted of peripheral blood. The TCR was taken from a human donor with COVID-19, enrolled during active disease. The donor label of this sample is uncertain. The gene calls are TRBV5-8 and TRBJ2-1; D is uncertain. CDR3 amino acids: CASTLYNEQFF. CDR3 in DNA: TGTGCCAGCACCCTCTACAATGAGCAGTTCTTC.